Following are 10 T cell receptor beta chains from one sample sequenced in a study of tumor and adjacent non-tumor tissue in lung cancer. TCRbeta libraries were built with three rounds of nested PCR, modified from ARM-PCR. TCRdb reanalysed the multiplex PCR reads using MiXCR and keeps one entry per CDR3 protein. This sample has 94,000 or so distinct CDR3 sequences, with around three quarters found just once. RNA was extracted from bulk tissue without any cell sorting. The normal lung tissue was taken more than 3 cm from the tumor edge. The sequenced sample consisted of distant non-tumor lung tissue. The receptors derive from a woman aged 45-60 years with non-small cell lung cancer.

Notes on this clonotype: Given the absence of the conserved phenylalanine or tryptophan at the CDR3 end, a read error is likely. Because the CDR3's place on the DNA is in doubt, the DNA is left out and the CDR3 is given as listed by TCRdb. The J gene is TRBJ2-1, the V gene TRBV11-2; TRBD2, the table's D call, was not compared with the DNA. The CDR3 is 15 residues long, counting both termini. In germline, CDR1 is SGHAT, CDR2 FQNNGV. CDR3: CANSLESSGNHEQFS.

With regard to this clonotype: At one boundary the junction diverges from the germline segment, which might be a read error. The chain uses TRBV7-8 and TRBJ2-3, with D maybe TRBD1 (8 bases). Germline CDR1 and CDR2: SGHVS and FQNEAQ. The CDR3 has 18 residues. Here the CDR3 reads CASSHGQGGTNGGDKQYF. The CDR3 region has the DNA TGTGCCAGCAGCCATGGACAGGGTGGGACTAACGGGGGAGATAAGCAGTATTTT.

A word on this clonotype: One end of the junction fails to match germline, which may point to a read error. V and J are TRBV4-1 and TRBJ1-1, with D perhaps TRBD1 (5 bases). The CDR3 is made up of 15 amino acids. Germline loops: CDR1 MGHRA, CDR2 YSYEKL. CDR3 sequence: CARSQEPGRETEAFF. The CDR3 DNA reads as TGCGCCAGAAGCCAAGAACCAGGGCGGGAGACTGAAGCTTTCTTT.

As for this clonotype: Germline and junction disagree at one end, which may indicate a read error. CDR3 region: CTCGGGPSGANVLAF. CDR3 DNA sequence: TGTACCTGCGGCGGGGGACCTAGTGGGGCCAACGTCCTGGCTTTC. The chain joins TRBV6-1 to TRBJ2-6, with 7 bases identical to TRBD2. The germline V gene encodes CDR1 MNHNS and CDR2 SASEGT. The CDR3 runs to 15 residues.

About this clonotype: A junction end diverges from the germline sequence, so it may reflect a read error. The V and J genes are TRBV6-6 and TRBJ2-3, with D possibly TRBD1 on 5 matching bases. The CDR3 loop spans 14 amino acids. Germline values: CDR1 MNHNY, CDR2 SVGAGI (reference sequence). CDR3 sequence (DNA): TGTGCCAGCAGTGCCCAGGGATACATAGATATGCAGTATTTT. It encodes CASSAQGYIDMQYF.

This clonotype was observed at least ten times. The chain is built from TRBV7-9 and TRBJ1-3; D unclear. V gave up 5 bases and J gave up 2 bases, with 4 bases separating them. This CDR3 has 12 residues. Germline V lookup: CDR1 SEHNR, CDR2 FQNEAQ (reference sequence). Written as DNA, the CDR3 is TGTGCCAGCAGCCTCCCTGGAAACACCATATATTTT. Protein product: CASSLPGNTIYF. The full variable domain, completed using reference TRBV7-9 and TRBJ1-3, is DTGVSQNPRHKITKRGQNVTFRCDPISEHNRLYWYRQTLGQGPEFLTYFQNEAQLEKSRLLSDRFSAERPKGSFSTLEIQRTEQGDSAMYLCASSLPGNTIYFGEGSWLTVV.

A word on this clonotype: This could be a read error, since a much larger clone is one nucleotide away. The chain is built from TRBV5-1 and TRBJ1-5; a possible D gene is TRBD1 (5 bases). The germline CDR1 and CDR2 sequences are SGHRS and YFSETQ. Trimming took 7 bases from V and 4 from J, leaving 12 bases between them. CDR3 length equals 13 residues. The CDR3 DNA is TGCGCCAGCGCTCTTGACAGTAATCAGCCCCAGCATTTT. Residues: CASALDSNQPQHF.

With respect to this clonotype: A much larger clone differs from this one at a single base, so this may be a read error. V and J are TRBV7-9 and TRBJ2-7, with no clear D. Germline CDR1 and CDR2: SEHNR and FQNEAQ (reference sequence). The length of the CDR3 is 13 residues. V lost 4 bases and J 0 bases, leaving 7 bases between the germline ends. The CDR3 here is CASSSDGSYEQYF. As DNA, the CDR3 is TGTGCCAGCAGCTCTGACGGCTCCTACGAGCAGTACTTC.

As for this clonotype: Being one base from a much bigger clone, this may be a read error. The chain employs TRBV14 and TRBJ2-3; TRBD2 is a possible D gene (5 bases). Looked up from germline, CDR1 is SGHDN and CDR2 is FVKESK. This CDR3 comprises 15 residues. The ends were cut back, 1 base at V and 2 bases at J, with 10 bases in the middle. CDR3 residues: CASSQVGGVTDTQYF. The CDR3, as DNA: TGTGCCAGCAGCCAAGTCGGAGGAGTCACAGATACGCAGTATTTT.

By sample share, this clonotype is medium-sized (0.01 to 0.1%). The chain has TRBV11-2 and TRBJ2-1, with 10 bases lining up with TRBD2. Germline loops: CDR1 SGHAT, CDR2 FQNNGV. The CDR3 runs 16 residues. V gave up 4 bases and J gave up 0 bases; unmatched junction bases: 3. The CDR3 spells CASSSASGSSYNEQFF. CDR3 DNA: TGTGCCAGCAGCTCCGCTAGCGGGAGCTCCTACAATGAGCAGTTCTTC. Full variable domain (outside the CDR3, taken from reference TRBV11-2 and TRBJ2-1): EAGVAQSPRYKIIEKRQSVAFWCNPISGHATLYWYQQILGQGPKLLIQFQNNGVVDDSQLPKDRFSAERLKGVDSTLKIQPAKLEDSAVYLCASSSASGSSYNEQFFGPGTRLTVL.